This passage covers 21 T cell receptor beta chains from one sample sequenced in a study of cytomegalovirus exposure and HLA in healthy donors. Vbeta (60) and Jbeta (13) primers were used in the PCR. Here immunoSEQ multiplex PCR was the method, and the copy in TCRdb shows in-frame clones only, minus some. Among tens of thousands of clones, roughly 77% were seen once, and the ten largest hold under 7%. The specimen was PBMCs. Receptors were obtained from a woman aged 25 to 39 in good health and CMV-seronegative.

V is TRBV7-3 and J is TRBJ2-1; maybe TRBD2 (6 bases). CDR1 is SGHTA and CDR2 is FQGTGA in the germline V gene. This CDR3 spans 12 amino acids. The V end was cut by 4 bases, the J end by 12 bases, with 13 bases between. CDR3 amino acids: CASSSPLAPQFF. CDR3 nucleotides: TGTGCCAGCAGCTCCCCTCTAGCGCCGCAGTTCTTC.

The chain carries TRBV18 and TRBJ1-4, with a possible D match to TRBD1 (5 bases). The V end was cut by 3 bases, the J end by 7 bases, with 18 bases between. The CDR3 consists of 16 residues. Germline lookup yields CDR1 KGHSH and CDR2 LQKENI. CDR3 amino acids: CASSPSSGGVGEKLFF. The CDR3 region has the DNA TGTGCCAGCTCACCCTCCTCGGGGGGGGTGGGTGAAAAACTGTTTTTT.

The V call is TRBV16, the J call TRBJ2-2; perhaps TRBD2 as D (5 bases). The V end was cut by 0 bases, the J end by 1 base, with 6 bases between. This CDR3 is built from 15 residues. In germline, CDR1 is KGHSY, CDR2 FQNENV. The CDR3 sequence is CASSQSAGNTGELFF. Written as DNA, the CDR3 is TGTGCCAGCAGCCAATCGGCGGGGAACACCGGGGAGCTGTTTTTT.

This clone has just one count. V usage is TRBV4-2 and J usage is TRBJ1-4, with D possibly being TRBD1 (5 bases). Trimming removed 0 bases from V and 3 bases from J, with 11 bases in between. Germline-derived CDR1 and CDR2 are LGHNA and YNFKEQ. The CDR3 contains 16 residues. The CDR3 DNA is TGTGCCAGCAGCCAAGATCCGGCAGGGTCTAATGAAAAACTGTTTTTT. Its translation: CASSQDPAGSNEKLFF.

This clone was counted between two and nine times. The J gene is TRBJ2-3, the V gene TRBV5-4; 12 nucleotides match TRBD2. CDR1 SGHNT and CDR2 YYREEE come from the germline V gene (reference sequence). This CDR3 contains 16 residues. The trim removed 0 bases at V and 6 bases at J, leaving 5 bases unmatched. In DNA, the CDR3 is TGTGCCAGCAGCTTGGGGCCTAGCGGGAGGGTGGATACGCAGTATTTT. Its translation is CASSLGPSGRVDTQYF. Together with reference TRBV5-4 and TRBJ2-3, the CDR3 gives the full variable domain: ETGVTQSPTHLIKTRGQQVTLRCSSQSGHNTVSWYQQALGQGPQFIFQYYREEENGRGNFPPRFSGLQFPNYSSELNVNALELDDSALYLCASSLGPSGRVDTQYFGPGTRLTVL.

The chain couples TRBV6-6 to TRBJ2-7; unclear D gene. Germline V gene data show CDR1 as MNHNY and CDR2 as SVGAGI (reference sequence). The CDR3 has 14 residues. V shed 2 bases and J shed 2 bases, with 10 bases lying between them. The CDR3 region is CASSYGQAAYEQYF. CDR3 nucleotides: TGTGCCAGCAGTTACGGGCAGGCCGCCTACGAGCAGTACTTC.

The V call is TRBV25-1, the J call TRBJ2-7, with 8 bases lining up with TRBD2. CDR1 MGHDK and CDR2 SYGVNS come from the germline V gene. The CDR3 covers 14 residues. V trimming: 4 bases; J trimming: 6 bases; junction bases outside the gene matches: 8. CDR3 sequence: CASSARAGVGEQYF. CDR3 DNA: TGTGCCAGCAGTGCCCGAGCGGGAGTTGGCGAGCAGTACTTC.

The chain is built from TRBV19 and TRBJ2-3; 9 bases match TRBD2. The germline V gene encodes CDR1 LNHDA and CDR2 SQIVND (reference sequence). Trimming took 7 bases from V and 0 from J; bases not matched to a gene: 5. The CDR3 consists of 15 residues. Here the CDR3 DNA reads TGTGCCAGTACCCCCCTAGCGGGGAGCACAGATACGCAGTATTTT. This gives the protein CASTPLAGSTDTQYF.

The chain carries TRBV19 and TRBJ1-3; D not resolved. From germline, CDR1 is LNHDA and CDR2 SQIVND (reference sequence). The CDR3 spans 14 residues. V shed 7 bases and J shed 0 bases, with 10 bases lying between them. CDR3 in amino acids: CASMAASSGNTIYF. In nucleotides, the CDR3 is TGTGCCAGTATGGCCGCCAGCTCTGGAAACACCATATATTTT.

The rearrangement uses TRBV7-9 and TRBJ1-2; 9 bases match TRBD1. The CDR3 runs 14 residues. CDR1 and CDR2 from the germline V gene are SEHNR and FQNEAQ (reference sequence). After removal of 5 bases from V and 5 bases from J, the junction contained 6 bases not matched to a gene. The CDR3 sequence: CASSHPGTGYGYTF. In DNA form, the CDR3 reads TGTGCCAGCAGCCATCCCGGGACAGGGTATGGCTACACCTTC.

This clone has more than one count but fewer than ten. The chain has TRBV18 and TRBJ1-1, with D possibly matching TRBD1 (6 bases). The CDR3 contains 14 residues. The germline V gene has CDR1 KGHSH and CDR2 LQKENI. The V gene lost 6 bases and the J gene lost 1 base, with 12 bases spanning the gap. This CDR3 is CASSRGGTNTEAFF. The DNA for the CDR3 is TGTGCCAGCTCGAGGGGGGGCACGAACACTGAAGCTTTCTTT.

The rearrangement uses TRBV29-1 and TRBJ1-4; 9 nucleotides agree with TRBD1. This CDR3 has 16 residues. V lost 7 bases and J lost 0; bases outside the gene matches: 9. Per the germline V gene, CDR1 is SQVTM and CDR2 is ANQGSEA. The CDR3 is CSAWTGDLPTNEKLFF. CDR3 nucleotides: TGCAGCGCCTGGACAGGGGATCTTCCAACTAATGAAAAACTGTTTTTT.

The chain carries TRBV16 and TRBJ2-7; TRBD2 aligns across 7 bases. V lost 2 bases, J lost 4 bases, and 8 bases stayed unmatched. The germline CDR1 and CDR2 sequences are KGHSY and FQNENV. The CDR3 is 15 amino acids. The DNA for the CDR3 is TGTGCCAGCAGCCAACTAAGCGGGACCGCTTACGAGCAGTACTTC. Its translation is CASSQLSGTAYEQYF.

The genes are TRBV5-1 and TRBJ1-4; a weak D match, TRBD1 (6 bases). Looked up from germline, CDR1 is SGHRS and CDR2 is YFSETQ. Trimming stripped 0 bases from V and 7 bases from J, with 13 bases between. The CDR3 has 15 amino acids. CDR3 sequence reads: CASSLGGQGSEKLFF. Written as DNA, the CDR3 is TGCGCCAGCAGCTTGGGGGGTCAGGGGAGTGAAAAACTGTTTTTT.

The V gene is TRBV5-4, the J gene TRBJ1-2, with 8 bases fitting TRBD1. Germline V gives CDR1 SGHNT, CDR2 YYREEE (reference sequence). V dropped 10 bases and J dropped 2; count of bases not matched to a gene: 7. The CDR3 totals 13 residues. This chain's CDR3 is CALRGQGNYGYTF. In DNA, the CDR3 is TGTGCCCTTAGAGGACAGGGAAACTATGGCTACACCTTC.

This clone was counted a single time. The chain couples TRBV10-3 to TRBJ2-5; weak D call: TRBD2 (6 bases). Deletions cut 3 bases from V and 3 bases from J, with 8 bases between. The germline CDR1 and CDR2 sequences are ENHRY and SYGVKD. CDR3 size: 13 residues. CDR3 sequence: CAISELAEETQYF. The CDR3 DNA reads as TGTGCCATCAGTGAACTAGCAGAAGAGACCCAGTACTTC.

The chain has TRBV5-1 and TRBJ2-1, with a possible D match to TRBD2 (6 bases). The germline V gene encodes CDR1 SGHRS and CDR2 YFSETQ. The CDR3 runs 16 residues. V lost 4 bases and J lost 3, with 17 bases in between. The CDR3 reads CASSPGAGTVYNEQFF. The CDR3 DNA sequence: TGCGCCAGCAGCCCCGGGGCCGGGACTGTCTACAATGAGCAGTTCTTC.

V is TRBV5-4 and J is TRBJ2-1; 7 nucleotides line up with TRBD2. V lost 0 bases and J lost 9; bases outside the gene matches: 3. Germline V CDR1 and CDR2: SGHNT, YYREEE (reference sequence). The CDR3 extends over 13 amino acids. CDR3 sequence: CASSLGDYLEQFF. The CDR3 bases are TGTGCCAGCAGCTTGGGGGACTACCTTGAGCAGTTCTTC. Filled out from reference TRBV5-4 and TRBJ2-1, the complete variable domain reads ETGVTQSPTHLIKTRGQQVTLRCSSQSGHNTVSWYQQALGQGPQFIFQYYREEENGRGNFPPRFSGLQFPNYSSELNVNALELDDSALYLCASSLGDYLEQFFGPGTRLTVL.

The genes are TRBV6-5 and TRBJ2-7; 7 bases are shared with TRBD2. The trim removed 6 bases at V and 3 bases at J, leaving 8 bases unmatched. There are 14 residues in the CDR3. Germline loops: CDR1 MNHEY, CDR2 SVGAGI. CDR3 sequence (DNA): TGTGCCAGCAGCCCCTCGGGGGGAGTCTACGAGCAGTACGTC. Translation gives CASSPSGGVYEQYV.

The chain joins TRBV7-2 to TRBJ2-5; D gene uncertain. V lost 7 bases, J lost 2 bases, and 11 bases lay in between. The CDR3 consists of 13 residues. Germline CDR1 reads SGHTA; CDR2 reads FQGNSA. This chain's CDR3 is CASTIRAQETQYF. CDR3 coding DNA: TGTGCCAGCACCATAAGAGCACAAGAGACCCAGTACTTC.

J is TRBJ1-1 and V is TRBV5-5, with D possibly being TRBD1 (5 bases). V was clipped by 2 bases and J by 9 bases, with 14 bases between them. Germline lookup yields CDR1 SGHKS and CDR2 YYEKEE (reference sequence). The CDR3 covers 13 residues. The CDR3: CASSFGTQSQAFF. In DNA form, the CDR3 reads TGTGCCAGCAGCTTCGGGACTCAATCCCAAGCTTTCTTT.